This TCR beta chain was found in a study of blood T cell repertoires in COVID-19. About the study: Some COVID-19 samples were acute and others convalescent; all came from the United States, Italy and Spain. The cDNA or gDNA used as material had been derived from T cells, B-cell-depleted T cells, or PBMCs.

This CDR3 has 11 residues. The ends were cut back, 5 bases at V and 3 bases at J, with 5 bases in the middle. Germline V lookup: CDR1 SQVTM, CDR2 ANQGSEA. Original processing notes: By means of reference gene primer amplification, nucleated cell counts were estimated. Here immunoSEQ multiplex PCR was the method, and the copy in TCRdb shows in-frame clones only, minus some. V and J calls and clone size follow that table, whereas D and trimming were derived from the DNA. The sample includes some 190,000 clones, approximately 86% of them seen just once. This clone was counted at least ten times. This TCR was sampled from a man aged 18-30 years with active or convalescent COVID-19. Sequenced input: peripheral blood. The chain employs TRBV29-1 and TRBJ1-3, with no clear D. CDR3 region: CSVLVGNTIYF. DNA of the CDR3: TGCAGCGTTCTTGTTGGAAACACCATATATTTT.